Below, 14 T cell receptor beta chains from the same sample are listed, as sequenced in a study of T cells after yellow fever vaccination. TCRdb reprocessed the 5' RACE reads via MiXCR and lists one record per CDR3 protein. The repertoire consists of 600,000 to 750,000 distinct CDR3 sequences, with roughly 12% occurring once and the leading ten covering under 15%. The source material was PBMCs, sampled on the day of the yellow fever booster vaccination. Source of these receptors: a man aged 25 to 40 who received the YFV17D yellow fever vaccine.

This clonotype was recorded at least ten times. The V and J genes are TRBV20-1 and TRBJ2-4, with 7 bases lining up with TRBD2. Germline V gene data show CDR1 as DFQATT and CDR2 as SNEGSKA (reference sequence). Trimming cost V 4 bases and J 13 bases; bases outside gene matches: 13. This CDR3 is 13 amino acids long. The CDR3, as DNA: TGCAGTGCTACATCCCTGGCCGGGACTAAGCAGTACTTC. Its translation is CSATSLAGTKQYF.

The V call is TRBV6-5, the J call TRBJ2-5, with 8 nucleotides matching TRBD1. From germline, CDR1 is MNHEY and CDR2 SVGAGI. Losses at the gene ends were 4 bases for V and 2 bases for J; bases not matched to a gene: 9. This CDR3 comprises 16 residues. The CDR3 is CASSSRDRRLQETQYF. The CDR3 nucleotides are TGTGCCAGCAGTTCCCGGGACAGGAGACTTCAAGAGACCCAGTACTTC.

The rearrangement uses TRBV10-3 and TRBJ2-5; maybe TRBD2 (5 bases). Trimming shortened V by 3 bases and J by 5 bases, and 13 bases separated the two germline ends. Per germline, CDR1 ENHRY and CDR2 SYGVKD. CDR3 length: 14 amino acids. The CDR3 nucleotides are TGTGCCATCAGTGATTCGGGGAATGGGGAGACCCAGTACTTC. Translating it yields CAISDSGNGETQYF.

This clonotype appeared a few times. The chain has TRBV9 and TRBJ1-4; tentative D call: TRBD1 (5 bases). V was clipped by 4 bases and J by 10 bases, with 17 bases between them. This CDR3 has 14 residues. Germline loops: CDR1 SGDLS, CDR2 YYNGEE. The CDR3 sequence is CASSPGGPNGKLFF. The CDR3, as DNA: TGTGCCAGCAGCCCCGGGGGACCGAACGGAAAACTGTTTTTT.

This sequence joins TRBV19 and TRBJ1-1; D unresolved. Germline V gene lookup returns CDR1 LNHDA and CDR2 SQIVND (reference sequence). Trimming pared 6 bases from V and 3 bases from J, leaving 14 bases between. The CDR3 loop spans 14 amino acids. As DNA, the CDR3 is TGTGCCAGTAGAGGGTCTATGGGATACACTGAAGCTTTCTTT. This codes for CASRGSMGYTEAFF.

The sample holds a few counts of this clonotype. The genes are TRBV25-1 and TRBJ1-2, with 8 bases lining up with TRBD1. CDR3 length: 14 amino acids. Germline lookup yields CDR1 MGHDK and CDR2 SYGVNS. V dropped 4 bases and J dropped 8; count of bases not matched to a gene: 9. The CDR3: CASSAHGQGGGYTF. The CDR3 DNA sequence: TGTGCCAGCAGTGCGCATGGACAGGGCGGGGGCTACACCTTC.

This clonotype was observed a handful of times. The chain combines TRBV5-1 with TRBJ2-3, with 7 bases fitting TRBD1. CDR1 SGHRS and CDR2 YFSETQ come from the germline V gene. V gave up 4 bases and J gave up 1 base; unmatched junction bases: 6. This CDR3 region has 15 residues. CDR3 nucleotide sequence: TGCGCCAGCAGCCCTGGGACAGAAGGCACAGATACGCAGTATTTT. It yields the protein CASSPGTEGTDTQYF.

The rearrangement uses TRBV11-2 and TRBJ2-3; 9 nucleotides match TRBD2. J lost 3 bases, V lost 7 bases, and 11 bases had no gene match. CDR1 and CDR2 from the germline V gene are SGHAT and FQNNGV. This CDR3 has 16 amino acids. CDR3 sequence (DNA): TGTGCCAGCACCCCGGCTAGCGGGACGAGGACAGATACGCAGTATTTT. This sequence encodes CASTPASGTRTDTQYF.

J is TRBJ2-7 and V is TRBV10-3; 10 bases align to TRBD1. V trimming: 7 bases; J trimming: 3 bases; junction bases outside the gene matches: 3. The CDR3 sequence is 13 residues long. CDR1 is ENHRY, CDR2 SYGVKD, per germline. CDR3 in amino acids: CAIKGQGDYEQYF. CDR3 sequence (DNA): TGTGCCATCAAAGGACAGGGGGACTACGAGCAGTACTTC.

This clonotype has just a few counts. The CDR3 DNA reads as TGCAGTGCTAGGACTGCCGGCTCCTACGAGCAGTACTTC. Translating gives CSARTAGSYEQYF. V and J are TRBV20-1 and TRBJ2-7; D gene unclear. Trimming took off 3 bases at V and 0 bases at J, with 9 bases between the two ends. CDR3 length: 13 residues. The germline gives CDR1 DFQATT, CDR2 SNEGSKA (reference sequence).

This clonotype was seen a few times. The V gene is TRBV4-3, the J gene TRBJ1-4; D not resolved. CDR3 size: 14 residues. Germline values: CDR1 LGHNA, CDR2 YSLEER. Trimming removed 1 base at V and 7 bases at J, with 10 bases between. CDR3 in amino acids: CASSQGRVGEKLFF. The CDR3 coding sequence is TGCGCCAGCAGCCAAGGAAGAGTTGGTGAAAAACTGTTTTTT.

This chain connects TRBV24-1 to TRBJ2-3; TRBD2 agrees at 11 bases. The germline V gene encodes CDR1 KGHDR and CDR2 SFDVKD. With 7 bases clipped from V and 2 bases from J, the junction kept 16 bases outside the gene matches. The CDR3 totals 19 residues. The CDR3 here is CATSENLAGGAIHTDTQYF. The CDR3 region has the DNA TGTGCCACCAGCGAAAATCTAGCGGGAGGAGCTATACACACAGATACGCAGTATTTT.

This clonotype was seen more than once but under ten times. This chain uses TRBV7-9 with TRBJ2-1; D unclear. The CDR3 consists of 11 residues. V was pared by 6 bases and J by 8 bases, with 8 bases between. Per germline, CDR1 SEHNR and CDR2 FQNEAQ (reference sequence). The CDR3 coding sequence is TGTGCCAGCAGTCTGACACATGAGCAGTTCTTC. Amino acids: CASSLTHEQFF.

J is TRBJ2-7 and V is TRBV10-3; 8 bases match TRBD1. With 7 bases clipped from V and 3 bases from J, the junction kept 5 bases outside the gene matches. The CDR3 totals 13 residues. Germline V gene data show CDR1 as ENHRY and CDR2 as SYGVKD. The CDR3 reads CAIKPGQDYEQYF. The CDR3 coding sequence is TGTGCCATCAAACCGGGACAGGACTACGAGCAGTACTTC.